Below, 7 T cell receptor beta chains from the same sample are listed, as sequenced in a study of T cells after yellow fever vaccination. TCRdb re-called the 5' RACE reads through MiXCR, storing one row per CDR3 protein. The table has around 360,000 distinct CDR3 sequences, 11% seen once. This material consisted of PBMCs, taken on the day of the first yellow fever vaccination. These receptors all stem from a man aged 18 to 30 who received the YFV17D yellow fever vaccine.

This clonotype has more than one count but fewer than ten. The rearrangement joins TRBV28 to TRBJ2-2; D ambiguous. This CDR3 region has 14 residues. Per germline, CDR1 MDHEN and CDR2 SYDVKM. Trimming took off 9 bases at V and 3 bases at J, with 14 bases between the two ends. In DNA, the CDR3 is TGTGCCAGTTGTAGGCAGGAGTACACCGGGGAGCTGTTTTTT. Protein product: CASCRQEYTGELFF.

Only a few counts were recorded for this clonotype. The rearrangement uses TRBV20-1 and TRBJ1-1, with a weak D call TRBD1 (6 bases). Germline V CDR1 and CDR2: DFQATT, SNEGSKA (reference sequence). The CDR3 is 13 residues long. V lost 3 bases to trimming and J lost 1 base, with 9 bases between them. Here the CDR3 DNA reads TGCAGTGCTAGGGAACAGGGGAACACTGAAGCTTTCTTT. Its protein is CSAREQGNTEAFF.

J is TRBJ2-2 and V is TRBV29-1; D not certain. The V gene lost 4 bases and the J gene lost 7 bases, with 13 bases spanning the gap. Germline assignment: CDR1 SQVTM and CDR2 ANQGSEA. The CDR3 runs 13 residues. The CDR3 loop reads CSVADRLGGELFF. For the CDR3, the DNA is TGCAGCGTTGCCGACCGCCTTGGCGGGGAGCTGTTTTTT.

There are a few counts of this clonotype. This chain uses TRBV7-2 with TRBJ2-7, with 11 bases aligning to TRBD2. The V gene's germline CDR1 is SGHTA and CDR2 FQGNSA. The CDR3 runs to 16 residues. The V and J ends lost 0 bases and 8 bases, in that order; junction bases with no gene match: 9. The CDR3 sequence is CASSLAQLAGAVKQYF. The CDR3 nucleotides are TGTGCCAGCAGCTTAGCGCAACTAGCGGGGGCCGTCAAGCAGTACTTC.

In its sample, this clonotype was seen a few times. V and J are TRBV4-3 and TRBJ2-2, with TRBD2 as a possible D gene (5 bases). Trimming cost V 0 bases and J 4 bases, with 18 bases left between them. This CDR3 region has 18 residues. Per germline, CDR1 LGHNA and CDR2 YSLEER. CDR3 in DNA: TGCGCCAGCAGCCAAGAGAGTGGGAGCTATCGGTTCACCGGGGAGCTGTTTTTT. This gives the protein CASSQESGSYRFTGELFF.

In this sample, this clonotype turned up a few times. This sequence joins TRBV19 and TRBJ2-7; D could derive from TRBD1 or TRBD2 (5 bases each). The CDR3 spans 14 residues. Trimming stripped 4 bases from V and 7 bases from J, with 17 bases between. Germline V gene lookup returns CDR1 LNHDA and CDR2 SQIVND (reference sequence). The CDR3: CASSRNRDQWEQYF. CDR3 sequence (DNA): TGTGCCAGTAGTAGAAACCGGGACCAGTGGGAGCAGTACTTC.

V is TRBV28 and J is TRBJ1-5; 7 bases agree with TRBD1. V lost 2 bases, J lost 7 bases, and 5 bases stayed unmatched. Germline loops: CDR1 MDHEN, CDR2 SYDVKM. This CDR3 is 14 amino acids long. The CDR3 loop reads CASSLPQGRQPQHF. CDR3 DNA sequence: TGTGCCAGCAGTTTACCACAGGGGAGGCAGCCCCAGCATTTT.